Below are 15 T cell receptor beta chains sequenced from a single sample in a study of control samples from healthy donors and cancer patients. The repertoire was sequenced with immunoSEQ multiplex PCR; TCRdb's copy has only in-frame clones and lacks some. The repertoire holds about 410,000 clones, 80% to 95% seen once, with more than 6% in the top ten. The specimen was PBMCs. These TCRs come from a man aged 35-49 years with head and neck cancer.

The chain carries TRBV11-2 and TRBJ2-7, with TRBD2 matching 10 bases. Losses at the gene ends were 1 base for V and 4 bases for J; bases not matched to a gene: 4. CDR1 and CDR2 (germline): SGHAT, FQNNGV. CDR3 length: 15 residues. This CDR3 is CASSLVASGSYEQYF. CDR3 nucleotide sequence: TGTGCCAGCAGCTTAGTAGCTAGCGGGAGTTACGAGCAGTACTTC.

The chain links TRBV5-1 to TRBJ2-1; TRBD1 matches 9 bases. Germline assignment: CDR1 SGHRS and CDR2 YFSETQ. J lost 8 bases, V lost 4 bases, and 10 bases had no gene match. There are 15 residues in the CDR3. In DNA form, the CDR3 reads TGCGCCAGCAGCCGGGGGGACAGGGAAGGTCATGAGCAGTTCTTC. Amino acid sequence: CASSRGDREGHEQFF.

CDR3 sequence: CATRPGQGQETQYF. Written as DNA, the CDR3 is TGTGCCACCAGGCCGGGACAGGGTCAAGAGACCCAGTACTTC. The chain employs TRBV2 and TRBJ2-5; 9 nucleotides align to TRBD1. The CDR3 runs to 14 residues. The germline gives CDR1 SNHLY, CDR2 FYNNEI. With 10 bases clipped from V and 2 bases from J, the junction kept 8 bases outside the gene matches.

This chain uses TRBV2 with TRBJ1-5; D is perhaps TRBD1 (5 bases). In germline, CDR1 is SNHLY, CDR2 FYNNEI. The CDR3 consists of 15 residues. Trimming removed 8 bases from V and 3 bases from J, with 17 bases in between. CDR3: CASQGGGALNQPQHF. The DNA for the CDR3 is TGTGCCAGCCAAGGTGGAGGGGCTCTCAATCAGCCCCAGCATTTT.

This clone was counted a few times. This rearrangement joins TRBV11-2 to TRBJ2-3, with D unclear. The V end lost 2 bases, the J end lost 2 bases, and 8 bases lay between the germline ends. The V gene's germline CDR1 is SGHAT and CDR2 FQNNGV. The CDR3 length is 14 residues. The CDR3 region has the DNA TGTGCCAGCAGCTTATCGGGCCCCACAGATACGCAGTATTTT. This gives the protein CASSLSGPTDTQYF.

This clone showed up just once. J is TRBJ2-2 and V is TRBV7-2, with a tentative D call TRBD2 (6 bases). The CDR3 runs to 14 residues. Germline V gene lookup returns CDR1 SGHTA and CDR2 FQGNSA. Trimming took off 2 bases at V and 4 bases at J, with 8 bases between the two ends. Here the CDR3 reads CASSLIAATGELFF. CDR3 nucleotide sequence: TGTGCCAGCAGCTTAATAGCGGCCACCGGGGAGCTGTTTTTT.

This clone occurred many times. This chain connects TRBV4-1 to TRBJ2-2; TRBD1 is a possible D gene (5 bases). Looked up from germline, CDR1 is MGHRA and CDR2 is YSYEKL. Trimming stripped 4 bases from V and 5 bases from J, with 8 bases between. The CDR3 is made up of 13 amino acids. CDR3: CASSRDRTGELFF. CDR3 nucleotides: TGCGCCAGCAGCCGAGACAGAACCGGGGAGCTGTTTTTT.

The rearrangement uses TRBV7-9 and TRBJ2-1; tentative D call: TRBD1 (7 bases). Trimming cost V 5 bases and J 8 bases, with 16 bases left between them. This CDR3 spans 14 amino acids. CDR1 and CDR2 (germline): SEHNR, FQNEAQ (reference sequence). The CDR3 nucleotides are TGTGCCAGCAGCAACAGGGGAGGAATCCATGAGCAGTTCTTC. It encodes CASSNRGGIHEQFF. Using reference TRBV7-9 and TRBJ2-1 for the parts outside the CDR3, the full variable domain is DTGVSQNPRHKITKRGQNVTFRCDPISEHNRLYWYRQTLGQGPEFLTYFQNEAQLEKSRLLSDRFSAERPKGSFSTLEIQRTEQGDSAMYLCASSNRGGIHEQFFGPGTRLTVL.

The rearrangement uses TRBV2 and TRBJ2-3, with TRBD2 as a possible D gene (6 bases). CDR3 length: 15 amino acids. The V and J ends lost 4 bases and 4 bases respectively, with 15 bases between them. CDR1 is SNHLY and CDR2 is FYNNEI in the germline V gene. CDR3 region: CASSVRGGGADTQYF. CDR3 DNA: TGTGCCAGCAGTGTGCGGGGAGGTGGAGCAGATACGCAGTATTTT.

The chain carries TRBV5-1 and TRBJ2-5; D is ambiguous. Germline lookup yields CDR1 SGHRS and CDR2 YFSETQ. The CDR3 runs to 16 residues. V lost 1 base to trimming and J lost 4 bases, with 17 bases between them. The CDR3 DNA reads TGCGCCAGCAGCTTGACGAGAGCTCTTGAGCGAGAGACCCAGTACTTC. It is translated as CASSLTRALERETQYF.

The gene calls are TRBV4-3 and TRBJ1-2; D perhaps matches TRBD1 (6 bases). The CDR3 runs 15 residues. V was trimmed by 0 bases and J by 2 bases, leaving 10 bases between them. In germline, CDR1 is LGHNA, CDR2 YSLEER. The CDR3 sequence: CASSQENRDNYGYTF. CDR3 DNA sequence: TGCGCCAGCAGCCAAGAGAACAGGGACAACTATGGCTACACCTTC.

The chain carries TRBV19 and TRBJ1-1, with 7 nucleotides matching TRBD1. V shed 7 bases, J shed 8 bases, and the junction held 4 bases outside the gene matches. This CDR3 contains 11 residues. In germline, CDR1 is LNHDA, CDR2 SQIVND (reference sequence). The CDR3 loop reads CASKGTAEAFF. The CDR3 bases are TGTGCCAGTAAGGGGACAGCCGAAGCTTTCTTT.

The chain joins TRBV7-3 to TRBJ1-6, with TRBD1 as a possible D gene (5 bases). The V gene lost 4 bases and the J gene lost 10 bases, with 14 bases spanning the gap. The CDR3 contains 14 residues. Germline CDR1 and CDR2: SGHTA and FQGTGA. The CDR3 sequence is CASSSYGGGSPLHF. Here the CDR3 DNA reads TGTGCCAGCAGCTCCTACGGGGGTGGCTCACCCCTCCACTTT.

This clone has only one observation. The gene calls are TRBV5-1 and TRBJ2-2, with D unclear. CDR3 length: 13 residues. From germline, CDR1 is SGHRS and CDR2 YFSETQ. V was clipped by 0 bases and J by 7 bases, with 7 bases between them. CDR3 nucleotides: TGCGCCAGCAGCTTGGCCCCGCACGGGGAGCTGTTTTTT. This translates into CASSLAPHGELFF.

The rearrangement links TRBV5-5 to TRBJ2-1, with 10 bases fitting TRBD2. In germline, CDR1 is SGHKS, CDR2 YYEKEE (reference sequence). Trimming took 4 bases from V and 2 from J; bases not matched to a gene: 3. There are 15 residues in the CDR3. CDR3 protein: CASSDTSGAYNEQFF. DNA of the CDR3: TGTGCCAGCAGCGATACTAGCGGGGCCTACAATGAGCAGTTCTTC.